The 21 T cell receptor beta chains given below trace back to one sample, sequenced in a study of blood T cell repertoires in COVID-19. Using immunoSEQ multiplex PCR, the repertoire was profiled, and TCRdb retains in-frame clones only, with some absent. The data hold approximately 120,000 clones, with 70% to 90% observed a single time. Input material: peripheral blood. Receptor source: a woman in her fifties or sixties with acute or convalescent COVID-19.

The J gene is TRBJ2-3, the V gene TRBV6-5; TRBD2 agrees at 8 bases. The length of the CDR3 is 13 residues. V lost 9 bases, J lost 2 bases, and 4 bases stayed unmatched. Germline CDR1 reads MNHEY; CDR2 reads SVGAGI. CDR3: CASFSGDTDTQYF. The DNA for the CDR3 is TGTGCCAGTTTTAGCGGGGACACAGATACGCAGTATTTT.

The CDR3 bases are TGTGCCAGCAGCAAGATGAGGTACGAGCAGTACTTC. It specifies CASSKMRYEQYF. The rearrangement links TRBV5-6 to TRBJ2-7; D is uncertain. The CDR3 totals 12 residues. The V end was cut by 4 bases, the J end by 4 bases, with 9 bases between. Germline V CDR1 and CDR2: SGHDT, YYEEEE.

This clone was detected only once. Other DNA variants within this sample encode the same CDR3. This chain links TRBV5-1 with TRBJ1-2; D is possibly TRBD1 (6 bases). Germline loops: CDR1 SGHRS, CDR2 YFSETQ. The CDR3 spans 13 residues. V gave up 3 bases and J gave up 4 bases, with 10 bases separating them. The CDR3 nucleotides are TGCGCCAGCAGCTCGGACAGCTCCTATGGCTACACCTTC. Translating gives CASSSDSSYGYTF.

The chain joins TRBV4-3 to TRBJ2-3; D unresolved. Trimming left V 1 base short and J 2 bases short, with 13 bases between. Per the germline V gene, CDR1 is LGHNA and CDR2 is YSLEER. The CDR3 contains 16 residues. The CDR3 DNA follows: TGCGCCAGCAGCCAAGGTGCCCTATCCCCCACAGATACGCAGTATTTT. Protein sequence: CASSQGALSPTDTQYF.

The chain recombines TRBV28 with TRBJ1-2; TRBD1 matches at 9 bases. V was pared by 6 bases and J by 5 bases, with 4 bases of the junction left unmatched. Germline V lookup: CDR1 MDHEN, CDR2 SYDVKM. The CDR3 extends over 13 amino acids. CDR3 nucleotides: TGTGCCAGCAGAACCGGGACAGGGTATGGCTACACCTTC. Translation: CASRTGTGYGYTF.

This chain joins TRBV12-3 or TRBV12-4 and TRBJ2-3; TRBD2 matches at 7 bases. CDR3 size: 13 residues. J was trimmed by 3 bases and V by 8 bases; bases with no gene match: 5. CDR3 sequence (DNA): TGTGCCAGCCGGGGGGATAGGACAGATACGCAGTATTTT. This codes for CASRGDRTDTQYF.

V and J are TRBV30 and TRBJ1-6; D is possibly TRBD1 (5 bases). Trimming took off 5 bases at V and 7 bases at J, with 18 bases between the two ends. This CDR3 has 15 amino acids. Germline CDR1 is GTSNPN and CDR2 is SVGIG (reference sequence). CDR3 nucleotides: TGTGCCTGGGCCCGTGGGGGGGGAAAAAATTCACCCCTCCACTTT. This translates into CAWARGGGKNSPLHF. Together with reference TRBV30 and TRBJ1-6, the CDR3 gives the full variable domain: SQTIHQWPATLVQPVGSPLSLECTVEGTSNPNLYWYRQAAGRGLQLLFYSVGIGQISSEVPQNLSASRPQDRQFILSSKKLLLSDSGFYLCAWARGGGKNSPLHFGNGTRLTVT.

This clone was counted only a few times. The chain has TRBV12-3 or TRBV12-4 and TRBJ2-5; TRBD2 aligns across 7 bases. The trim removed 7 bases at V and 5 bases at J, leaving 7 bases unmatched. This CDR3 is 13 amino acids long. The CDR3 coding sequence is TGTGCCAGCACCCGAGGACTAGGGGAGACCCAGTACTTC. It codes for CASTRGLGETQYF.

The chain carries TRBV2 and TRBJ2-1; 10 nucleotides agree with TRBD2. Germline loops: CDR1 SNHLY, CDR2 FYNNEI. V dropped 4 bases and J dropped 0; count of bases not matched to a gene: 12. CDR3 length: 19 residues. CDR3 sequence (DNA): TGTGCCAGCAGTGTCGGGCTAGCGGGGGCCTTTAGCTCCTACAATGAGCAGTTCTTC. It yields the protein CASSVGLAGAFSSYNEQFF.

The CDR3 protein is CASSRDREETQYF. CDR3 bases: TGTGCCAGCAGCCGTGACAGGGAGGAGACCCAGTACTTC. The gene calls are TRBV11-2 and TRBJ2-5, with 7 bases that match TRBD1. The CDR3 totals 13 residues. CDR1 and CDR2 from the germline V gene are SGHAT and FQNNGV. The V and J ends lost 5 bases and 5 bases, in that order; junction bases with no gene match: 5.

The CDR3 bases are TGTGCCAGCTCATCAAGGACAGGGGGGAACACTGAAGCTTTCTTT. Translating it yields CASSSRTGGNTEAFF. The rearrangement uses TRBV18 and TRBJ1-1; 10 nucleotides line up with TRBD1. After removal of 5 bases from V and 1 base from J, the junction contained 4 bases not matched to a gene. The germline V gene has CDR1 KGHSH and CDR2 LQKENI. The CDR3 is made up of 15 amino acids.

The genes are TRBV28 and TRBJ1-6; possible D gene TRBD1, 5 bases. V lost 0 bases and J lost 10, with 13 bases in between. This CDR3 is 15 amino acids long. CDR1 is MDHEN and CDR2 is SYDVKM in the germline V gene. The CDR3: CASSLWGGGDSPLHF. The DNA of the CDR3 is TGTGCCAGCAGTTTATGGGGAGGCGGGGACTCACCCCTCCACTTT.

This rearrangement joins TRBV27 to TRBJ1-1; no firm D call. Germline V gives CDR1 MNHEY, CDR2 SMNVEV (reference sequence). Trimming left V 0 bases short and J 5 bases short, with 10 bases between. This CDR3 has 14 residues. CDR3 loop: CASSLSAGSTEAFF. The CDR3 nucleotides are TGTGCCAGCAGTTTATCTGCAGGTAGTACTGAAGCTTTCTTT.

This clone was seen once. The gene calls are TRBV6-6 and TRBJ2-7, with D possibly being TRBD2 (6 bases). V was trimmed by 2 bases and J by 5 bases, leaving 13 bases between them. Germline V gives CDR1 MNHNY, CDR2 SVGAGI (reference sequence). The CDR3 sequence is 14 residues long. The CDR3 DNA follows: TGTGCCAGCAGTTACATAGCGGATTCGAACGAGCAGTACTTC. It is translated as CASSYIADSNEQYF.

V gene TRBV30 combines with J gene TRBJ1-5, with TRBD1 as a possible D gene (5 bases). Germline CDR1 reads GTSNPN; CDR2 reads SVGIG (reference sequence). The CDR3 length is 14 residues. Between the trimmed V and J ends, which lost 0 bases and 10 bases, there was a span of 16 bases. The CDR3 DNA sequence: TGTGCCTGGAGTGTCGGCGGGGGGTTGGGACCCCAGCATTTT. This sequence encodes CAWSVGGGLGPQHF. The full variable domain, rest sourced from reference TRBV30 and TRBJ1-5, is SQTIHQWPATLVQPVGSPLSLECTVEGTSNPNLYWYRQAAGRGLQLLFYSVGIGQISSEVPQNLSASRPQDRQFILSSKKLLLSDSGFYLCAWSVGGGLGPQHFGDGTRLSIL.

This clone was observed a handful of times. The V gene is TRBV30, the J gene TRBJ2-7; perhaps TRBD1 as D (7 bases). The CDR3 runs to 12 residues. Germline CDR1 is GTSNPN and CDR2 is SVGIG (reference sequence). V was trimmed by 4 bases and J by 6 bases, leaving 13 bases between them. In DNA form, the CDR3 reads TGTGCCTGGACCAGGGGGGACGGCGAGCAGTACTTC. Protein: CAWTRGDGEQYF.

This clone came up a few times. The DNA of the CDR3 is TGCGCCAGCAGCTTGGAGGGACAGGGGAGGAATGGCTACACCTTC. Protein sequence: CASSLEGQGRNGYTF. This chain connects TRBV5-1 to TRBJ1-2; TRBD1 agrees at 10 bases. V gave up 0 bases and J gave up 6 bases; unmatched junction bases: 5. In germline, CDR1 is SGHRS, CDR2 YFSETQ. The CDR3 contains 15 residues.

The chain couples TRBV18 to TRBJ2-1; no clear D. CDR1 and CDR2 from the germline V gene are KGHSH and LQKENI. The V end was cut by 5 bases, the J end by 6 bases, with 5 bases between. CDR3 length equals 11 residues. CDR3 bases: TGTGCCAGCTCAGCGCCCAATGAGCAGTTCTTC. Protein product: CASSAPNEQFF.

V and J are TRBV12-3 or TRBV12-4 and TRBJ2-5, with D unresolved. The germline V and J ends were trimmed by 5 bases and 3 bases, with 4 bases remaining between them. The CDR3 totals 11 residues. CDR3 sequence reads: CASSPKETQYF. The CDR3 bases are TGTGCCAGCAGTCCAAAAGAGACCCAGTACTTC.

The J gene is TRBJ2-1, the V gene TRBV6-5; D remains ambiguous. The germline CDR1 and CDR2 sequences are MNHEY and SVGAGI. The V end was cut by 6 bases, the J end by 0 bases, with 6 bases between. The CDR3 is 13 residues long. This CDR3 reads CASRSYSYNEQFF. As DNA, the CDR3 is TGTGCCAGCAGGTCTTACTCCTACAATGAGCAGTTCTTC.

The table lists this clone with a count of one. The genes are TRBV7-2 and TRBJ2-7, with 9 bases aligning to TRBD1. Per germline, CDR1 SGHTA and CDR2 FQGNSA. The CDR3 runs 14 residues. V dropped 5 bases and J dropped 2; count of bases not matched to a gene: 4. CDR3 in amino acids: CASSPDRGAYEQYF. The CDR3, as DNA: TGTGCCAGCAGCCCGGACAGGGGAGCCTACGAGCAGTACTTC.